A single sample gave rise to the 27 T cell receptor beta chains below, sequenced in a study of beta chain features in type 1 diabetes. These receptors have no identified antigens. Points from the study as a whole: When Type 1 diabetes patients were examined, their TCRB CDR3s proved moderately but significantly shorter in all four CD4+ subsets.

Expressed TCRB transcripts got sequenced, as all isolated RNA was reverse transcribed. Using immunoSEQ multiplex PCR, the repertoire was profiled, and TCRdb retains in-frame clones only, with some absent. The sample gives around 710,000 clones, about an eighth of which show up once; around 0.12% is in the top ten. Sequencing input: naive CD4+ T cells from blood. The receptors shown here come from a man aged 25-45 years with type 1 diabetes.

This clone was picked up a small number of times. This chain joins TRBV4-3 and TRBJ2-2, with a tentative D call TRBD1 (6 bases). The V gene lost 0 bases and the J gene lost 4 bases, with 15 bases spanning the gap. Germline V CDR1 and CDR2: LGHNA, YSLEER. The CDR3 totals 17 residues. CDR3 region: CASSQDGAQGRTGELFF. Here the CDR3 DNA reads TGCGCCAGCAGCCAAGATGGGGCCCAGGGGCGCACCGGGGAGCTGTTTTTT.

This clone was found a few times. This chain links TRBV7-9 with TRBJ1-2, with a tentative D call TRBD1 (5 bases). The germline CDR1 and CDR2 sequences are SEHNR and FQNEAQ (reference sequence). The CDR3 contains 15 residues. Trimming took off 2 bases at V and 2 bases at J, with 12 bases between the two ends. The CDR3 region has the DNA TGTGCCAGCAGCTTAATCCGGGGCGCGAACTATGGCTACACCTTC. As protein: CASSLIRGANYGYTF.

J is TRBJ1-2 and V is TRBV6-1, with TRBD1 matching over 11 bases. Germline V gene sequence: CDR1 MNHNS, CDR2 SASEGT. Trimming removed 8 bases from V and 7 bases from J; junction bases left unmatched: 6. The CDR3 sequence is 13 residues long. The CDR3 DNA follows: TGTGCCAGCGGGGACAGGGGGACCGGTGGCTACACCTTC. Its translation: CASGDRGTGGYTF.

The CDR3: CASSQDGWGSGYTF. CDR3 nucleotides: TGCGCCAGCAGCCAAGATGGGTGGGGAAGTGGCTACACCTTC. The chain employs TRBV4-3 and TRBJ1-2; no firm D call. The CDR3 runs 14 residues. Germline CDR1 reads LGHNA; CDR2 reads YSLEER. Deletions cut 0 bases from V and 7 bases from J, with 12 bases between.

This clone was observed a handful of times. CDR3 nucleotide sequence: TGTGCCAGCAGCGCCCAGGGCACCGGGGAGCTGTTTTTT. It translates to CASSAQGTGELFF. The chain links TRBV9 to TRBJ2-2, with D perhaps TRBD1 (5 bases). The CDR3 extends over 13 amino acids. The germline V gene encodes CDR1 SGDLS and CDR2 YYNGEE. V lost 3 bases and J lost 4, with 7 bases in between.

The gene calls are TRBV19 and TRBJ2-1, with TRBD2 identical over 12 bases. V gave up 4 bases and J gave up 10 bases; unmatched junction bases: 5. Germline V lookup: CDR1 LNHDA, CDR2 SQIVND (reference sequence). The CDR3 is made up of 14 amino acids. The DNA for the CDR3 is TGTGCCAGTAGTACCTCGACTAGCGGGGGAGAGCAGTTCTTC. Encoded protein: CASSTSTSGGEQFF.

This clone was picked up a small number of times. The chain joins TRBV2 to TRBJ2-5; 8 bases align to TRBD2. Germline CDR1 and CDR2: SNHLY and FYNNEI. The CDR3 totals 14 residues. With V trimmed by 1 base and J by 5 bases, 3 bases remained unmatched. The CDR3, as DNA: TGTGCCAGCAGTGAAGGACTAGCGATGGAGACCCAGTACTTC. This gives the protein CASSEGLAMETQYF.

This clone was observed a handful of times. The chain combines TRBV30 with TRBJ1-3; weak D call: TRBD1 (6 bases). Trimming pared 5 bases from V and 0 bases from J, leaving 11 bases between. Germline loops: CDR1 GTSNPN, CDR2 SVGIG (reference sequence). This CDR3 is built from 14 residues. The chain's CDR3 is CAWCDRSSGNTIYF. Here the CDR3 DNA reads TGTGCCTGGTGTGACAGGTCCTCTGGAAACACCATATATTTT.

The chain's CDR3 is CASSSFEGGTEAFF. The CDR3 DNA follows: TGCGCCAGCAGCTCGTTTGAGGGTGGGACTGAAGCTTTCTTT. The chain couples TRBV5-1 to TRBJ1-1; D remains unclear. Germline assignment: CDR1 SGHRS and CDR2 YFSETQ. This CDR3 contains 14 residues. Trimming took 3 bases from V and 5 from J, leaving 14 bases between them.

The CDR3 loop is CASSLSSGPDTQYF. The CDR3, as DNA: TGCGCCAGCAGCTTGTCGTCTGGTCCAGATACGCAGTATTTT. The J gene is TRBJ2-3, the V gene TRBV5-1; D remains unclear. CDR3 length: 14 amino acids. The germline V gene encodes CDR1 SGHRS and CDR2 YFSETQ. Trimming removed 1 base from V and 4 bases from J, with 10 bases in between.

In DNA, the CDR3 is TGTGCCATCAAGGGCGCGGTTGGCTACACCTTC. Amino acid sequence: CAIKGAVGYTF. This chain connects TRBV10-3 to TRBJ1-2; D not resolved. The V and J ends lost 7 bases and 7 bases respectively, with 10 bases between them. The CDR3 has 11 amino acids. From germline, CDR1 is ENHRY and CDR2 SYGVKD.

With respect to this clone: Its ends do not fully match the called genes, so a read error is possible. The V gene is TRBV9, the J gene TRBJ2-2, with TRBD1 as a possible D gene (5 bases). Per the germline V gene, CDR1 is SGDLS and CDR2 is YYNGEE. This CDR3 is 14 amino acids long. CDR3 region: CASSVAGNSGELFF. The CDR3, as DNA: TGTGCCAGCAGCGTAGCAGGGAACAGCGGGGAGCTGTTTTTT. Variable domain in full (rest from reference TRBV9 and TRBJ2-2): DSGVTQTPKHLITATGQRVTLRCSPRSGDLSVYWYQQSLDQGLQFLIQYYNGEERAKGNILERFSAQQFPDLHSELNLSSLELGDSALYFCASSVAGNSGELFFGEGSRLTVL.

V is TRBV7-3 and J is TRBJ1-2; 10 positions agree with TRBD1. Germline CDR1 and CDR2: SGHTA and FQGTGA. Trimming removed 5 bases from V and 1 base from J; junction bases left unmatched: 4. The CDR3 length is 15 residues. The CDR3 DNA reads TGTGCCAGCAGCCTAGGGACAGGGGTTAACTATGGCTACACCTTC. This translates into CASSLGTGVNYGYTF.

This clone was seen only a few times. V gene TRBV13 combines with J gene TRBJ1-1; D perhaps matches TRBD1 (6 bases). There are 15 residues in the CDR3. Germline V gene data show CDR1 as PRHDT and CDR2 as FYEKMQ (reference sequence). V shed 0 bases and J shed 3 bases, with 11 bases lying between them. CDR3 residues: CASSLGSGVDTEAFF. CDR3 nucleotides: TGTGCCAGCAGCTTAGGCTCAGGGGTGGACACTGAAGCTTTCTTT.

This clone was seen more than once but under ten times. V and J are TRBV5-8 and TRBJ2-5, with 8 nucleotides matching TRBD1. CDR3 length: 16 amino acids. After removal of 0 bases from V and 5 bases from J, the junction contained 9 bases not matched to a gene. The germline V gene has CDR1 SGHTS and CDR2 YDEGEE. The CDR3 protein is CASSLGDRGVAETQYF. The DNA for the CDR3 is TGTGCCAGCAGCTTGGGTGACAGGGGAGTCGCGGAGACCCAGTACTTC.

This clone has only a few counts. The chain has TRBV30 and TRBJ2-1; 9 positions match TRBD2. The germline V gene encodes CDR1 GTSNPN and CDR2 SVGIG (reference sequence). V shed 0 bases and J 0 bases; nucleotides not matched to a gene: 12. This CDR3 is built from 19 residues. This CDR3 reads CAWSVRITSGRSSYNEQFF. CDR3 coding DNA: TGTGCCTGGAGTGTACGAATAACTAGCGGGCGAAGCTCCTACAATGAGCAGTTCTTC. Full variable domain (missing parts from reference TRBV30 and TRBJ2-1): SQTIHQWPATLVQPVGSPLSLECTVEGTSNPNLYWYRQAAGRGLQLLFYSVGIGQISSEVPQNLSASRPQDRQFILSSKKLLLSDSGFYLCAWSVRITSGRSSYNEQFFGPGTRLTVL.

This clone turned up a few times. The chain recombines TRBV30 with TRBJ2-5, with TRBD1 identical over 7 bases. The CDR3 contains 14 residues. After removal of 1 base from V and 5 bases from J, the junction contained 7 bases not matched to a gene. CDR1 and CDR2 (germline): GTSNPN, SVGIG (reference sequence). The CDR3 bases are TGTGCCTGGAGTGAGACAGGGACCAGGGAGACCCAGTACTTC. Its protein product is CAWSETGTRETQYF.

The rearrangement uses TRBV7-9 and TRBJ1-3; 8 bases map to TRBD1. From germline, CDR1 is SEHNR and CDR2 FQNEAQ (reference sequence). V lost 7 bases to trimming and J lost 2 bases; unmatched junction nucleotides: 10. The CDR3 runs to 16 residues. As DNA, the CDR3 is TGTGCCAGCACCACAGACAGGGGAACGGCTGGAAACACCATATATTTT. Amino acid sequence: CASTTDRGTAGNTIYF.

This clone was counted only a few times. The chain is built from TRBV7-2 and TRBJ2-7; D remains ambiguous. The V gene lost 0 bases and the J gene lost 0 bases, with 6 bases spanning the gap. The germline CDR1 and CDR2 sequences are SGHTA and FQGNSA. This CDR3 is built from 14 residues. CDR3 nucleotide sequence: TGTGCCAGCAGCTTAGCACAGAGCTCCTACGAGCAGTACTTC. It codes for CASSLAQSSYEQYF.

This clone showed up just a few times. The chain recombines TRBV2 with TRBJ2-2; 8 nucleotides agree with TRBD1. J lost 3 bases, V lost 6 bases, and 6 bases had no gene match. This CDR3 spans 15 amino acids. Germline CDR1 SNHLY, CDR2 FYNNEI. CDR3 in DNA: TGTGCCAGCAGCGCGGACAGGGAATACACCGGGGAGCTGTTTTTT. Translation: CASSADREYTGELFF.

This rearrangement joins TRBV6-6 to TRBJ2-3, with D unresolved. Germline V CDR1 and CDR2: MNHNY, SVGAGI (reference sequence). The CDR3 extends over 14 amino acids. Trimming took 6 bases from V and 4 from J, leaving 14 bases between them. The CDR3 loop reads CASSRGSRADTQYF. As DNA, the CDR3 is TGTGCCAGCAGCCGCGGCAGCCGGGCAGATACGCAGTATTTT.

A few counts support this clone. The rearrangement joins TRBV7-3 to TRBJ2-1; 7 nucleotides agree with TRBD2. CDR3 size: 14 residues. Germline V lookup: CDR1 SGHTA, CDR2 FQGTGA. V lost 0 bases to trimming and J lost 13 bases; unmatched junction nucleotides: 9. The DNA of the CDR3 is TGTGCCAGCAGCTTAACTCCCGGACTAGAGAGACAGTTCTTC. Its translation: CASSLTPGLERQFF. Based on the CDR3 plus reference TRBV7-3 and TRBJ2-1, the full variable domain is GAGVSQTPSNKVTEKGKYVELRCDPISGHTALYWYRQSLGQGPEFLIYFQGTGAADDSGLPNDRFFAVRPEGSVSTLKIQRTERGDSAVYLCASSLTPGLERQFFGPGTRLTVL.

The chain joins TRBV7-2 to TRBJ2-1; D is uncertain. V lost 3 bases and J lost 0, with 15 bases in between. The length of the CDR3 is 17 residues. The germline gives CDR1 SGHTA, CDR2 FQGNSA. Written as DNA, the CDR3 is TGTGCCAGCAGCTTGTCGTCTGGCGAAAGCTCCTACAATGAGCAGTTCTTC. Amino acids: CASSLSSGESSYNEQFF. Filled out from reference TRBV7-2 and TRBJ2-1, the complete variable domain reads GAGVSQSPSNKVTEKGKDVELRCDPISGHTALYWYRQSLGQGLEFLIYFQGNSAPDKSGLPSDRFSAERTGGSVSTLTIQRTQQEDSAVYLCASSLSSGESSYNEQFFGPGTRLTVL.

The chain couples TRBV7-2 to TRBJ2-4; D might be TRBD1 (6 bases). The V end lost 5 bases, the J end lost 0 bases, and 14 bases lay between the germline ends. The length of the CDR3 is 16 residues. CDR1 and CDR2 from the germline V gene are SGHTA and FQGNSA. The CDR3 sequence is CASSPRTDLAKNIQYF. The CDR3 coding sequence is TGTGCCAGCAGCCCCCGGACAGATTTAGCCAAAAACATTCAGTACTTC.

This clone was counted a few times. The chain carries TRBV29-1 and TRBJ1-2; possibly TRBD1 for D (6 bases). The CDR3 totals 15 residues. V lost 3 bases to trimming and J lost 8 bases, with 22 bases between them. Germline V gene lookup returns CDR1 SQVTM and CDR2 ANQGSEA. For the CDR3, the DNA is TGCAGCGTTGATGTGAATGGGGGCGGAATTTACGGCTACACCTTC. Its translation is CSVDVNGGGIYGYTF.

The chain combines TRBV21-1 with TRBJ1-2; the table names TRBD1, a call not compared with the DNA. TRBV21-1 is described as a pseudogene. The CDR3 runs 17 residues. Written as DNA, the CDR3 is TGTGCCAGCAGCACCCTGAAGGGGGAACAGTTTCACTATGGCTACACCTTC. Its protein is CASSTLKGEQFHYGYTF.

The V gene is TRBV7-9, the J gene TRBJ1-3; D not certain. Trimming pared 2 bases from V and 3 bases from J, leaving 14 bases between. CDR1 is SEHNR and CDR2 is FQNEAQ in the germline V gene (reference sequence). There are 16 residues in the CDR3. The CDR3 sequence: CASSLMAQVDGNTIYF. CDR3 bases: TGTGCCAGCAGCTTAATGGCTCAGGTGGATGGAAACACCATATATTTT. The variable domain in full, completed from reference TRBV7-9 and TRBJ1-3, reads DTGVSQNPRHKITKRGQNVTFRCDPISEHNRLYWYRQTLGQGPEFLTYFQNEAQLEKSRLLSDRFSAERPKGSFSTLEIQRTEQGDSAMYLCASSLMAQVDGNTIYFGEGSWLTVV.